This is a list of T cell receptor beta chains from one sample in a study of cytomegalovirus exposure and HLA in healthy donors. Libraries were prepared by immunoSEQ multiplex PCR; TCRdb keeps only in-frame clonotypes and omits some of them. The data contain more than 150,000 clones, about 90% of them singletons. Material for sequencing was PBMCs. The origin of the receptors is a girl less than two years old in good health and CMV-seronegative. Both conserved end residues are trimmed from each CDR3. A D gene is named only where the DNA matches it firmly. Rows give clone size only sometimes, using once, few, many, or a class for an expanded clone.

D: NA
size: NA
J: TRBJ1-4
V: TRBV7-9
CDR3: ASSLDWGGDEKLF

D: NA
size: NA
J: TRBJ2-6
V: TRBV2
CDR3: ASMEVIGANVLT

D: TRBD1
size: few
J: TRBJ2-1
V: TRBV6-5
CDR3: ASSPDRGAYNEQF

D: NA
size: NA
J: TRBJ1-1
V: TRBV9
CDR3: ASSELKGGGTEAF

D: NA
size: NA
J: TRBJ2-7
V: TRBV4-1
CDR3: ASSQVDSSSYEQY

D: TRBD1
size: once
J: TRBJ2-7
V: TRBV19
CDR3: ASSAGTGGYEQY

D: TRBD1
size: NA
J: TRBJ1-5
V: TRBV11-2
CDR3: ASSRGQGTNQPQH

D: TRBD1
size: NA
J: TRBJ2-5
V: TRBV5-6
CDR3: ASSSTGGMATQY

D: TRBD1
size: NA
J: TRBJ2-3
V: TRBV19
CDR3: ASTMDRYPTDTQY

D: NA
size: NA
J: TRBJ2-4
V: TRBV19
CDR3: ASISERENIQY

D: NA
size: once
J: TRBJ1-4
V: TRBV6-5
CDR3: ASRRTVLGEKLF

D: TRBD2
size: NA
J: TRBJ2-7
V: TRBV7-2
CDR3: ASSHPGLAVGYEQY

D: NA
size: NA
J: TRBJ2-5
V: TRBV13
CDR3: ASSLPGLETQY

D: NA
size: NA
J: TRBJ1-2
V: TRBV28
CDR3: ASSLVATKGGNT

D: NA
size: NA
J: TRBJ1-4
V: TRBV21-1
CDR3: ASSVGEEKLF

D: TRBD1
size: NA
J: TRBJ1-1
V: TRBV18
CDR3: ASSPPGGAPQNTEAF

D: TRBD2
size: NA
J: TRBJ2-1
V: TRBV27
CDR3: ASTRTSGLNEQF

D: TRBD2
size: NA
J: TRBJ2-3
V: TRBV7-3
CDR3: ASSLAGLAAGDTQY

D: TRBD2
size: NA
J: TRBJ2-5
V: TRBV5-1
CDR3: ASSRKAGVGQETQY

D: NA
size: NA
J: TRBJ1-2
V: TRBV6-5
CDR3: ASSYSPGENYGYT